Listed below are T cell receptor beta chains from one sample, sequenced in a study of blood T cells in healthy people across ages. In TCRdb, the 5' RACE reads were re-called with MiXCR into one record per CDR3 protein. This table has 550,000 to 600,000 distinct CDR3 sequences, around 48% appearing once. Sequencing was performed on blood. These TCRs come from an elderly man in good health. Both conserved end residues are part of each CDR3. D genes are given only for firm matches. Clone size is shown for a subset of rows, as once, few, many or a class of expanded clone.

J,D,V,length,size,DNA,CDR3
TRBJ2-5,-,TRBV29-1,10,-,TGCAGCGTTAACCAAGAGACCCAGTACTTC,CSVNQETQYF
TRBJ2-5,-,TRBV6-5,14,once,TGTGCCAGCAGGGACAGATTACTATCCCATGAGCAGTACTTC,CASRDRLLSHEQYF
TRBJ2-5,-,TRBV7-2,14,-,TGTGCCAGCAGCTTATGGGGGCTCCAAGAGACCCAGTACTTC,CASSLWGLQETQYF
TRBJ2-3,-,TRBV10-3,11,-,TGTGCCATCGCTAGTAGTGATACGCAGTATTTT,CAIASSDTQYF
TRBJ2-7,-,TRBV6-5,13,many,TGTGCCAGCAGTTCAGGAGGACACCTGGAGCAGTACTTC,CASSSGGHLEQYF
TRBJ1-1,-,TRBV27,12,-,TGTGCCAGCAGTGGGATCAACACTGAAGCTTTCTTT,CASSGINTEAFF
TRBJ1-5,-,TRBV27,13,few,TGTGCCTCGGGGTGGGACAGCAATCAGCCCCAGCATTTT,CASGWDSNQPQHF
TRBJ2-5,-,TRBV28,12,-,TGTGCCAGCAATCAAGGAGGGGGGGAGCAGTACTTC,CASNQGGGEQYF
TRBJ2-7,-,TRBV7-6,16,-,TGTGCCAGCAGCATAACGCCTCCAGGGGACTGGTTCGAGCAGTACTTC,CASSITPPGDWFEQYF
TRBJ1-2,-,TRBV20-1,14,-,TGCAGTGCCCTCCGGGACGCAATCCACTATGGCTACACCTTC,CSALRDAIHYGYTF
TRBJ2-7,TRBD2,TRBV5-1,16,-,TGCGCCAGCAGACTCCTGACTAGCGGGGGGGCCAACGAGCAGTACTTC,CASRLLTSGGANEQYF
TRBJ2-7,-,TRBV4-2,15,-,TGTGCCAGCAGCCCCAAAAAACAGGTCACCTACGAGCAGTACTTC,CASSPKKQVTYEQYF
TRBJ2-7,TRBD1,TRBV6-2/TRBV6-3,15,-,TGTGCCAGCAGTTACTCCCGGACAGGGTTGAGCGAGCAGTACTTC,CASSYSRTGLSEQYF
TRBJ2-7,-,TRBV21-1,18,-,TGTGCCGCAAGGAGACTAGCGGGAGACCCTTTTTCCGCCTACGAGCAGTACTTC,CAARRLAGDPFSAYEQYF
TRBJ1-5,-,TRBV27,17,-,TGTGCCAGCAGCCGCGGCGGGGGGACGTATAGCAATCAGCCCCAGCATTTT,CASSRGGGTYSNQPQHF
TRBJ1-3,-,TRBV6-5,15,few,TGTGCCAGCAGTTACTCAAGAGGGATCGGAAACACCATATATTTT,CASSYSRGIGNTIYF
TRBJ2-7,-,TRBV6-6,12,many,TGTGCCAGCAGTTACTCCCTCTACGAGCAGTACTTC,CASSYSLYEQYF
TRBJ2-7,-,TRBV5-1,15,few,TGCGCCAGCAGCTTGTCCCAGGCGATATCCTACGAGCAGTACTTC,CASSLSQAISYEQYF
TRBJ2-5,TRBD1,TRBV10-3,14,few,TGTGCCATCAGTGGATCAGGGGGCGAGGAGACCCAGTACTTC,CAISGSGGEETQYF
TRBJ2-5,-,TRBV6-6,14,many,TGTGCCAGCAGAGTCCGGGACAACCAAGAGACCCAGTACTTC,CASRVRDNQETQYF
TRBJ1-1,-,TRBV12-3/TRBV12-4,13,-,TGTGCCAGCAGGCAGGGCCGAGGGACTGAAGCTTTCTTT,CASRQGRGTEAFF
TRBJ1-5,-,TRBV27,13,-,TGTGCCGTTGCGCCAAATAGCAATCAGCCCCAGCATTTT,CAVAPNSNQPQHF
TRBJ2-6,-,TRBV27,12,-,TGTGCCAGCGGTCCTGGGGCCAACGTCCTGACTTTC,CASGPGANVLTF
TRBJ2-3,TRBD2,TRBV7-2,16,few,TGTGCCAGCAGCTCCCAGCGGGGGGGCCCCACAGATACGCAGTATTTT,CASSSQRGGPTDTQYF
TRBJ1-4,TRBD1,TRBV12-3/TRBV12-4,14,few,TGTGCCAGCAGGGTACAGGGGTTGAGGGAAAAACTGTTTTTT,CASRVQGLREKLFF
TRBJ1-4,TRBD1,TRBV10-3,14,-,TGTGCCATCAGCCCAGGGGGTAGTAATGAAAAACTGTTTTTT,CAISPGGSNEKLFF
TRBJ1-5,TRBD1,TRBV6-6,16,-,TGTGCCAGCAGTTACTCGATAACAGGGGGCGGTCAGCCCCAGCATTTT,CASSYSITGGGQPQHF
TRBJ2-6,TRBD1,TRBV16,16,-,TGTGCCAGCAGCCATCAGGGGGCTAGTGGGGCCAACGTCCTGACTTTC,CASSHQGASGANVLTF
TRBJ2-1,-,TRBV7-2,15,-,TGTGCCAGCAGCTTATTAGGGGCCCTCTACAATGAGCAGTTCTTC,CASSLLGALYNEQFF
TRBJ2-3,-,TRBV27,15,-,TGTGCCAGCAGTTCGCCGGGAGAGGGGGATGATACGCAGTATTTT,CASSSPGEGDDTQYF
TRBJ2-3,-,TRBV7-9,13,-,TGTGCCAGCAGCAACCAAGCTAGCGTTGCGCAGTATTTT,CASSNQASVAQYF
TRBJ1-2,TRBD1,TRBV3-1,15,-,TGTGCCAGCAGCCGGGACCGGAGGGGGCTGCGTGGCTACACCTTC,CASSRDRRGLRGYTF
TRBJ2-5,TRBD1,TRBV20-1,15,-,TGCAGTGCTATAAAGGACAGGGGAATCGGAGAGACCCAGTACTTC,CSAIKDRGIGETQYF
TRBJ2-7,TRBD1,TRBV7-2,18,many,TGTGCCAGCAGCCCCTTTTGGGCGGGACAGGTCAGCTCCTACGAGCAGTACTTC,CASSPFWAGQVSSYEQYF
TRBJ2-2,-,TRBV29-1,13,-,-,CSVGHGNTGELFF
TRBJ1-1,TRBD1,TRBV7-2,14,-,TGTGCCAGCAGCGCGGACAGGGGCTACACTGAAGCTTTCTTT,CASSADRGYTEAFF
TRBJ2-5,-,TRBV10-3,11,-,TGTGCCATCATGGTCCAAGAGACCCAGTACTTC,CAIMVQETQYF
TRBJ1-2,-,TRBV28,14,-,TGTGCCAGCACCTCGACCCGTAAAAACTATGGCTACACCTTC,CASTSTRKNYGYTF
TRBJ2-1,-,TRBV18,14,-,TGTGCCAGCTCACCACGGGGTACGGAGAATGAGCAGTTCTTC,CASSPRGTENEQFF
TRBJ2-1,-,TRBV5-1,13,few,TGCGCCAGCAGCTTGGTTGTGGGAAATGAGCAGTTCTTC,CASSLVVGNEQFF
TRBJ2-3,TRBD2,TRBV13,18,few,TGTGCCAGCAGCTTAGAAACTAGCGGGAGTCGCAGCACAGATACGCAGTATTTT,CASSLETSGSRSTDTQYF
TRBJ2-6,TRBD1,TRBV9,16,-,TGTGCCAGCAGGGACAGGATAGGCTCTGGGGCCAACGTCCTGACTTTC,CASRDRIGSGANVLTF
TRBJ2-7,TRBD1,TRBV20-1,14,-,TGCAGTGCTAGACTGGGGGACAGGGACCACGAGCAGTACTTC,CSARLGDRDHEQYF
TRBJ2-5,TRBD1,TRBV20-1,15,-,TGCAGTGCTCAGGAGGGACAGGCGGGGAAAGAGACCCAGTACTTC,CSAQEGQAGKETQYF
TRBJ2-1,-,TRBV20-1,13,-,TGCGGGGGTGGGGCGGTCCCGTACAATGAGCAGTTCTTC,CGGGAVPYNEQFF
TRBJ2-3,-,TRBV7-7,13,few,TGTGCTAGCATCCCCTTGGGCACAGATACGCAGTATTTT,CASIPLGTDTQYF
TRBJ2-1,TRBD2,TRBV6-2/TRBV6-3,18,-,TGTGCCAGCAGCTCCTGGGGCGGTCAAGCGGGGGGCTACAATGAGCAGTTCTTC,CASSSWGGQAGGYNEQFF
TRBJ2-7,TRBD1,TRBV6-2/TRBV6-3,17,-,TGTGCCAGCAGACCGATGACCGGGACAGGAATCACCTACGAGCAGTACTTC,CASRPMTGTGITYEQYF
TRBJ2-7,-,TRBV29-1,13,few,TGCAGCGTTGCAAGGGGCAGATCCTACGAGCAGTACTTC,CSVARGRSYEQYF
TRBJ2-5,TRBD2,TRBV7-2,15,few,TGTGCCAGCAGCCCCGGGACTAGGATCCCGGGGACCCAGTACTTC,CASSPGTRIPGTQYF
TRBJ2-5,-,TRBV29-1,13,-,TGCAGCGTCCCGGGACACCGAGGAGAGACCCAGTACTTC,CSVPGHRGETQYF
TRBJ2-1,-,TRBV27,12,-,TGTGCCCCCGGTCGGTTCTACAATGAGCAGTTCTTC,CAPGRFYNEQFF
TRBJ1-4,TRBD1,TRBV6-6,16,many,TGTGCCAGCAGTTCGATACAGGACAGGGGCCGTGAAAAACTGTTTTTT,CASSSIQDRGREKLFF